This entry is about one T cell receptor (beta chain). One end of the junction varies from germline; a read error may be responsible. The length of the CDR3 is 13 residues. Germline CDR1 GTSNPN, CDR2 SVGIG (reference sequence). This specimen comes from a study of OX40 agonist ivuxolimab in advanced cancers. Study-level information: Patients' therapy was ivuxolimab, an antibody that acts as an agonist of OX40 (CD134).

Assay: immunoSEQ multiplex PCR; the TCRdb copy retains only in-frame clones and omits some. The profile covers about 93,000 clones, with roughly nine tenths appearing a single time and 0.3% to 0.4% taken by the ten largest. The sample consisted of CD4+ or CD8+ T cells sorted from blood, taken in a trial of the OX40 agonist ivuxolimab. This chain joins TRBV30 and TRBJ1-1; 8 nucleotides line up with TRBD1. The TCR sequence derives from an adult with an advanced solid tumor such as melanoma, head and neck, liver or kidney cancer. The CDR3 loop reads CAGRTGWNTEAFF. The CDR3 DNA is TGTGCCGGGAGGACAGGGTGGAACACTGAAGCTTTCTTT. Looking up the rest from reference TRBV30 and TRBJ1-1 gives the full variable domain: SQTIHQWPATLVQPVGSPLSLECTVEGTSNPNLYWYRQAAGRGLQLLFYSVGIGQISSEVPQNLSASRPQDRQFILSSKKLLLSDSGFYLCAGRTGWNTEAFFGQGTRLTVV.